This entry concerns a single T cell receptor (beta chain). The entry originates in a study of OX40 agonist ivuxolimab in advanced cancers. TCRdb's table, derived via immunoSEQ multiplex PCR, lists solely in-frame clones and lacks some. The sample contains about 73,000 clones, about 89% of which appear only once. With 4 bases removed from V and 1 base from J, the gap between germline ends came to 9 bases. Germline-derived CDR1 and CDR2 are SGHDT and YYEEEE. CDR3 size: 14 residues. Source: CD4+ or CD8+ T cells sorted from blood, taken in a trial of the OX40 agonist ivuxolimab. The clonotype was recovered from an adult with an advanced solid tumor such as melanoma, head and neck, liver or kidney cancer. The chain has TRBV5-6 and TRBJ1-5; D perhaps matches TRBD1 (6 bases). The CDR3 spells CASSGGLSNQPQHF. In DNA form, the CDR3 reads TGTGCCAGCAGCGGGGGGCTCAGCAATCAGCCCCAGCATTTT.